The rows below give T cell receptor beta chains drawn from one sample of a study of blood T cells in healthy people across ages. Each CDR3 protein is one row after TCRdb ran MiXCR on the 5' RACE reads. The sample holds roughly 800,000 distinct CDR3 sequences, approximately 35% seen once. The source material was blood. The receptors stem from a man younger than 35 in good health. Each CDR3 is given with its conserved first and last residue. D genes are given only for firm matches. A clone size is listed for some rows: how often the clone was seen (once, few, many), or a class if it is expanded.

D,J,size,V,DNA,CDR3
TRBD1,TRBJ2-5,-,TRBV7-9,TGTGCCAGCAGCTTAGGTCGGACAGGGCTCCAAGAGACCCAGTACTTC,CASSLGRTGLQETQYF
-,TRBJ2-1,many,TRBV12-3/TRBV12-4,TGTGCCAGCAGCTACTACAATGAGCAGTTCTTC,CASSYYNEQFF
TRBD1,TRBJ2-3,-,TRBV25-1,TGTGCCAGCAGTGACAACTTACCCGGACAGGGGGGCACAGATACGCAGTATTTT,CASSDNLPGQGGTDTQYF
-,TRBJ1-2,-,TRBV5-1,TGCGCCAGCAGCTTGTATGGGTCTCCCGGGGCCGGGAACTATGGCTACACCTTC,CASSLYGSPGAGNYGYTF
-,TRBJ1-2,many,TRBV20-1,TGCAGTGCTCATACAGGGTTTGGCTACACCTTC,CSAHTGFGYTF
TRBD1,TRBJ1-5,-,TRBV20-1,TGCAGTGCTAGGCTCAGATCGGGTCCAGGGGGCGCTTGGGATCAGCCCCAGCATTTT,CSARLRSGPGGAWDQPQHF
-,TRBJ2-7,many,TRBV10-3,TGTGCCATCAGTGAGAAGACACAGGAGTACGAGCAGTACTTC,CAISEKTQEYEQYF
-,TRBJ2-7,once,TRBV2,TGTGCCAGCAGTAGCTTGGATGAGCAGTACTTC,CASSSLDEQYF
-,TRBJ2-1,few,TRBV16,TGTGCCAGCAGCCAATACGGCGGGTCCTACAATGAGCAGTTCTTC,CASSQYGGSYNEQFF
-,TRBJ2-1,-,TRBV6-6,TGTGCCAGCAGCCCCCCGGCGGCCCGGATAGACAATGAGCAGTTCTTC,CASSPPAARIDNEQFF
-,TRBJ2-1,-,TRBV7-6,TGTGCCAGCAGCACCGACAGGAGCTCCCACAATGAGCAGTTCTTC,CASSTDRSSHNEQFF
-,TRBJ1-5,many,TRBV5-1,TGCGCCAGCAGCTTGGAAAACAGAAATCAGCCCCAGCATTTT,CASSLENRNQPQHF
-,TRBJ1-1,few,TRBV12-3/TRBV12-4,TGTGCCAGCAGTTTATCACCCGGCGAGACTGAAGCTTTCTTT,CASSLSPGETEAFF
-,TRBJ2-5,-,TRBV9,TGTGCCAGCAGCGTAGATGGGACGGTAAAAGAGACCCAGTACTTC,CASSVDGTVKETQYF
TRBD1,TRBJ2-3,-,TRBV7-3,TGTGCCAGCAGCTCGGACAGGGTTGAAGATACGCAGTATTTT,CASSSDRVEDTQYF
-,TRBJ1-1,few,TRBV14,TGTGCCAGCAGCCTGCGGACCAACACTGAAGCTTTCTTT,CASSLRTNTEAFF
-,TRBJ1-2,-,TRBV5-1,TGCGCCAGCAGCTTGGCCCCGACCGAGAACTATGGCTACACCTTC,CASSLAPTENYGYTF
-,TRBJ2-1,-,TRBV20-1,TGCAGTGCTAGACCGGGTAGACCTTACAATGAGCAGTTCTTC,CSARPGRPYNEQFF
TRBD1,TRBJ1-1,many,TRBV10-3,TGTGCCATCAGCCCCGGGACAGGGACCCCGGGAGCTTTCTTT,CAISPGTGTPGAFF
-,TRBJ1-4,-,TRBV6-4,TGTACCAGCAGCGTTACAGGCGGAAAACTGTTTTTT,CTSSVTGGKLFF
-,TRBJ2-7,-,TRBV5-5,TGTGCCAGCAGCTTGGAGGTACAAAGGTACGAGCAGTACTTC,CASSLEVQRYEQYF
-,TRBJ1-2,-,TRBV11-2,TGTGCCAGCAGCTTAATTCTCGGCGGCCCCTATGGCTACACCTTC,CASSLILGGPYGYTF